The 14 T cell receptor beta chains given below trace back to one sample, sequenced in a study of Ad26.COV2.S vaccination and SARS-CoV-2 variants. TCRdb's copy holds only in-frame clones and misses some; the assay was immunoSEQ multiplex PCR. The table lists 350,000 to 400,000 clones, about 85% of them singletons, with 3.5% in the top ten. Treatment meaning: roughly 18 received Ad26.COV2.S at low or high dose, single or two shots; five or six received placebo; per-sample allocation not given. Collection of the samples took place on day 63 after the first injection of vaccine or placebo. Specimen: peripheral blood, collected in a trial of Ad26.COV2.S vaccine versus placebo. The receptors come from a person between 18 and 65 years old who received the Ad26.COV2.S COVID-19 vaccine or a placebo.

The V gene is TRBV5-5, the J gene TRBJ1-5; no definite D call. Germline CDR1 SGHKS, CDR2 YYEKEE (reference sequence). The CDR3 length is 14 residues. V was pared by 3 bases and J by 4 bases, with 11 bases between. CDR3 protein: CASSYMAVNQPQHF. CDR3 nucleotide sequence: TGTGCCAGCAGCTACATGGCCGTAAATCAGCCCCAGCATTTT. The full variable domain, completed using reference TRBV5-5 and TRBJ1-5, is DAGVTQSPTHLIKTRGQQVTLRCSPISGHKSVSWYQQVLGQGPQFIFQYYEKEERGRGNFPDRFSARQFPNYSSELNVNALLLGDSALYLCASSYMAVNQPQHFGDGTRLSIL.

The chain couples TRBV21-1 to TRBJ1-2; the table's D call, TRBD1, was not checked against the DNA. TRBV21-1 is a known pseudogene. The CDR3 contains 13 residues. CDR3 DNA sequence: TGTGCCAGCACACAGGGGGACGTCTATGGCTACACCTTC. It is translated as CASTQGDVYGYTF.

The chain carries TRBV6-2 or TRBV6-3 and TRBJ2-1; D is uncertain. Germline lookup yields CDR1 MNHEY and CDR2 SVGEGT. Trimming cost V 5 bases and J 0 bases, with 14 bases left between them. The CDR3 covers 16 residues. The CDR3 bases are TGTGCCAGCAGTAATCGTCCCATTAGCTCCTACAATGAGCAGTTCTTC. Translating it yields CASSNRPISSYNEQFF.

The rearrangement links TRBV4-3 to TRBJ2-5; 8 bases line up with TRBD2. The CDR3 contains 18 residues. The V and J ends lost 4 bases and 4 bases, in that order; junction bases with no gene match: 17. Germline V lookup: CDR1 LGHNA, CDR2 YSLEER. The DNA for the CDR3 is TGCGCCAGCAGCCCCGGAAGGTCGCGGGGGGTTCTAAGAGAGACCCAGTACTTC. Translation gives CASSPGRSRGVLRETQYF.

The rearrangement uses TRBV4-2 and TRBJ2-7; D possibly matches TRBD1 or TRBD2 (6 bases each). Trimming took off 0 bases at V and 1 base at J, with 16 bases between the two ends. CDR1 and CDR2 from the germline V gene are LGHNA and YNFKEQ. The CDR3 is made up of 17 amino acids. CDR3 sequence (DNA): TGTGCCAGCAGCCAAGATGTTGGGGGGCCTCCGTCCTACGAGCAGTACTTC. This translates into CASSQDVGGPPSYEQYF.

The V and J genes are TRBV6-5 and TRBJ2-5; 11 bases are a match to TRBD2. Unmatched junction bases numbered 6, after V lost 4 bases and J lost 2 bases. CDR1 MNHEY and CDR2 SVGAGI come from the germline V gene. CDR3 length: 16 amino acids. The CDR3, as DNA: TGTGCCAGCAGTTTACTAGCGGGGGAGATTCAAGAGACCCAGTACTTC. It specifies CASSLLAGEIQETQYF.

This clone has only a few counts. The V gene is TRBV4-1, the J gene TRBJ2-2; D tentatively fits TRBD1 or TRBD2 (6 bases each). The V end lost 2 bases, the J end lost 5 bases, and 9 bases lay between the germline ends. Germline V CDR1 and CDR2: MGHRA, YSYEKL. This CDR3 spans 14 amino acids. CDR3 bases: TGCGCCAGCAGCCAAAGGGGGAGGACCGGGGAGCTGTTTTTT. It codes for CASSQRGRTGELFF.

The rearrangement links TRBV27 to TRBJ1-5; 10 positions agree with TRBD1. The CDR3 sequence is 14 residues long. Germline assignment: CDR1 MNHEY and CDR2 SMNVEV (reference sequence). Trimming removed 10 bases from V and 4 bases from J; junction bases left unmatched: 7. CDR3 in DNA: TGTGCCAACCCACCGGGACAGGGGAATCAGCCCCAGCATTTT. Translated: CANPPGQGNQPQHF.

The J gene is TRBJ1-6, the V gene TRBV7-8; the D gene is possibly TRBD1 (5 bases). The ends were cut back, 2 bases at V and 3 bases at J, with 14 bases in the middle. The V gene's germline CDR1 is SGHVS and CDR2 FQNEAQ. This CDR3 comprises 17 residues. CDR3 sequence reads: CASSLSRAGHYNSPLHF. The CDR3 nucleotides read TGTGCCAGCAGCTTAAGCCGGGCAGGGCACTATAATTCACCCCTCCACTTT.

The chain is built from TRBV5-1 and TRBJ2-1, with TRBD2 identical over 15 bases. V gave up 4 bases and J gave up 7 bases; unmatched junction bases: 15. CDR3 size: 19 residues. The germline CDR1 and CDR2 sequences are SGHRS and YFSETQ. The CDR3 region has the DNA TGCGCCAGCAGCCCCCGGACTAGCGGGGGGGCCTTCGGGGGGAATGAGCAGTTCTTC. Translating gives CASSPRTSGGAFGGNEQFF. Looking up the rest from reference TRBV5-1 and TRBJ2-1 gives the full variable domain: KAGVTQTPRYLIKTRGQQVTLSCSPISGHRSVSWYQQTPGQGLQFLFEYFSETQRNKGNFPGRFSGRQFSNSRSEMNVSTLELGDSALYLCASSPRTSGGAFGGNEQFFGPGTRLTVL.

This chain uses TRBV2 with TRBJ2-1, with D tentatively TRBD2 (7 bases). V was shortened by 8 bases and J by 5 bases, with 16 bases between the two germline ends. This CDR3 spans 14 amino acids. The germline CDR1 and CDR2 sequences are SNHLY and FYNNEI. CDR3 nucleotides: TGTGCCAGCTCTTGGCGGGGGCGGGACAATGAGCAGTTCTTC. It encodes CASSWRGRDNEQFF.

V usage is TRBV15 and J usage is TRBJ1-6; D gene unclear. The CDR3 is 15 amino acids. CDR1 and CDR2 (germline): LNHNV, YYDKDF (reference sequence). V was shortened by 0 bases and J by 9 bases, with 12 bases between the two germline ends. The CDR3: CATSRDSSLGSPLHF. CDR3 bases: TGTGCCACCAGCAGAGATAGCTCCTTGGGTTCACCCCTCCACTTT.

The chain's CDR3 is CASSKMTGRNQPQHF. The CDR3 nucleotides read TGTGCCAGCAGTAAAATGACAGGGCGAAACCAGCCCCAGCATTTT. This sequence joins TRBV27 and TRBJ1-5; TRBD1 matches at 7 bases. V lost 5 bases, J lost 7 bases, and 11 bases stayed unmatched. CDR1 and CDR2 from the germline V gene are MNHEY and SMNVEV (reference sequence). The CDR3 extends over 15 amino acids.

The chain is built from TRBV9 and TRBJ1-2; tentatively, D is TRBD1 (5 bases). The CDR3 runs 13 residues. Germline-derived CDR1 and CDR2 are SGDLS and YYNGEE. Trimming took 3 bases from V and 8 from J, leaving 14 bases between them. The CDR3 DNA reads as TGTGCCAGCAGCGCGACAGTAACTGGGGGCTACACCTTC. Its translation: CASSATVTGGYTF.